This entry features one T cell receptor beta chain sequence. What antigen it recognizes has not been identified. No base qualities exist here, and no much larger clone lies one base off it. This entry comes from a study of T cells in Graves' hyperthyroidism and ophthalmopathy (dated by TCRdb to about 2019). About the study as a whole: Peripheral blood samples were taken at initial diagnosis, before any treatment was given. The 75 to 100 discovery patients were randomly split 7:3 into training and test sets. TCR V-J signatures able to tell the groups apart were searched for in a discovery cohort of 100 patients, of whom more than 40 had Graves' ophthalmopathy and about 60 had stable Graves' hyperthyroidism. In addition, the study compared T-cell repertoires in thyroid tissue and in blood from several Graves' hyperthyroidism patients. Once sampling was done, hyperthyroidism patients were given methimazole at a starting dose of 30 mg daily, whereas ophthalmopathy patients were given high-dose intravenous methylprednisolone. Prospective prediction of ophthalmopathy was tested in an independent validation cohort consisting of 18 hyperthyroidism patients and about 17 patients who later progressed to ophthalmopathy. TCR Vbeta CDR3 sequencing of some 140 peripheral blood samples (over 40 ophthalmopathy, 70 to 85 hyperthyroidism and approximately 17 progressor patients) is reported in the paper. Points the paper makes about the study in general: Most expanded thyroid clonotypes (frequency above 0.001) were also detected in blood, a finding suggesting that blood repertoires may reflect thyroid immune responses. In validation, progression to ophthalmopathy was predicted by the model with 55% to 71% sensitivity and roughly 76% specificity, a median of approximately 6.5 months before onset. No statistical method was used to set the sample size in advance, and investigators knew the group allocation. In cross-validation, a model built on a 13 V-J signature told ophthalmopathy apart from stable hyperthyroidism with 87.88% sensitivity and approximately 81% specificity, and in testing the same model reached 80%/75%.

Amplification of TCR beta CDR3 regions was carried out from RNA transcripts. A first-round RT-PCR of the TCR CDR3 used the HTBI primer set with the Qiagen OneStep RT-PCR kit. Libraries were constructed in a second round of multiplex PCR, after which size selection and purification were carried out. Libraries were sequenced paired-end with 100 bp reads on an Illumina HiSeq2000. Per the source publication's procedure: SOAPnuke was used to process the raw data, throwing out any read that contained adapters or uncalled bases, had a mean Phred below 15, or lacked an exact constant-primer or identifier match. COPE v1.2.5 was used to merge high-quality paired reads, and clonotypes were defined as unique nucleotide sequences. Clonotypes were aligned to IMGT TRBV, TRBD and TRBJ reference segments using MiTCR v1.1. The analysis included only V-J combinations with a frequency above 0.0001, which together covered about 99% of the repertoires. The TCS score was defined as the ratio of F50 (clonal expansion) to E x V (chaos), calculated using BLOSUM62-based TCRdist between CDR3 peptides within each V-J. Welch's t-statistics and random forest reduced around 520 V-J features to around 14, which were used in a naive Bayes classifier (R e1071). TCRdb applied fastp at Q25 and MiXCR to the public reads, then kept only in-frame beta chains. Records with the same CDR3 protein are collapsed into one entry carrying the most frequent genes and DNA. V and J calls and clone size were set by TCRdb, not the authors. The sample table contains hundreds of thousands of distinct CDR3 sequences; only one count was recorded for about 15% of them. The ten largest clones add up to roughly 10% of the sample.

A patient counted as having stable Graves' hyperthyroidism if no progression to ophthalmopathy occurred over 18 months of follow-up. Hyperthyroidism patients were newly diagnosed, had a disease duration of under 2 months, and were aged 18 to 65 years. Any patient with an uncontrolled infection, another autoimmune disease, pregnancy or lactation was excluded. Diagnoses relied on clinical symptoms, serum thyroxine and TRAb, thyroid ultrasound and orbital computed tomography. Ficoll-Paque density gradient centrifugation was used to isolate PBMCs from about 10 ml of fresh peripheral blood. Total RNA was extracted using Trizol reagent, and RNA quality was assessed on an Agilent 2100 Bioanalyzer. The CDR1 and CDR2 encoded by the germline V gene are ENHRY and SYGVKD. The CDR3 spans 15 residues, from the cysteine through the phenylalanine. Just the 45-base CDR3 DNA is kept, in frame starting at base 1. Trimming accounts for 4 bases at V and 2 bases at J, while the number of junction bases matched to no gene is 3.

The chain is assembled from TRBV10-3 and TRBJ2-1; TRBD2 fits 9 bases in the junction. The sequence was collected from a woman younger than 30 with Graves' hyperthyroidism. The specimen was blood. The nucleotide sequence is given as TGTGCCATCAGTGCGGGACTAGCTGCCTACAATGAGCAGTTCTTC. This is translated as CAISAGLAAYNEQFF.